The 26 T cell receptor beta chains below all came from one sample that was sequenced in a study of beta chain features in type 1 diabetes. Which antigens these TCRs recognize remains unknown. Study-wide results and limits: All four CD4+ subsets from Type 1 diabetes patients carried moderately but significantly shorter TCRB CDR3s.

cDNA synthesis used the whole RNA isolate, giving expressed TCRB sequences. The table came from immunoSEQ multiplex PCR; TCRdb's copy has only in-frame clones and leaves some out. The sample yields more than 550,000 clones, around 15% seen once. The sample taken for sequencing was naive CD4+ T cells from blood. The receptors originated from a man in his late teens or twenties with type 1 diabetes.

This clone was detected a few times. This chain uses TRBV15 with TRBJ1-1; 7 bases agree with TRBD1. With 3 bases clipped from V and 7 bases from J, the junction kept 2 bases outside the gene matches. This CDR3 is built from 12 residues. Looked up from germline, CDR1 is LNHNV and CDR2 is YYDKDF (reference sequence). CDR3 loop: CATSRRGLEAFF. The CDR3 region has the DNA TGTGCCACCAGCAGGAGGGGGCTTGAAGCTTTCTTT. The full variable domain, in which reference TRBV15 and TRBJ1-1 provide the parts outside the CDR3, is DAMVIQNPRYQVTQFGKPVTLSCSQTLNHNVMYWYQQKSSQAPKLLFHYYDKDFNNEADTPDNFQSRRPNTSFCFLDIRSPGLGDTAMYLCATSRRGLEAFFGQGTRLTVV.

The chain combines TRBV20-1 with TRBJ2-3, with D possibly matching TRBD2 (5 bases). The V and J ends lost 6 bases and 5 bases respectively, with 9 bases between them. CDR3 length equals 11 residues. Germline CDR1 reads DFQATT; CDR2 reads SNEGSKA (reference sequence). This CDR3 reads CSAPEVDTQYF. CDR3 sequence (DNA): TGCAGTGCACCGGAGGTAGATACGCAGTATTTT.

To note about this clone: The same CDR3 arises from other DNA sequences in this sample as well. This sequence joins TRBV6-5 and TRBJ1-6; no firm D call. The V gene lost 6 bases and the J gene lost 6 bases, with 6 bases spanning the gap. CDR1 is MNHEY and CDR2 is SVGAGI in the germline V gene. The CDR3 runs to 12 residues. The CDR3 DNA is TGTGCCAGCAGCCCGAGTAATTCACCCCTCCACTTT. Translated, it gives CASSPSNSPLHF.

This clone was observed a few times. V and J are TRBV2 and TRBJ1-5, with D perhaps matching TRBD1 (5 bases). Germline CDR1 SNHLY, CDR2 FYNNEI. V dropped 5 bases and J dropped 4 bases, with 12 bases sitting between them. The CDR3 extends over 14 amino acids. The CDR3 DNA reads as TGTGCCAGCAGTAATACCCAGGGAAATCAGCCCCAGCATTTT. Its translation: CASSNTQGNQPQHF. Full variable domain (outside the CDR3, taken from reference TRBV2 and TRBJ1-5): EPEVTQTPSHQVTQMGQEVILRCVPISNHLYFYWYRQILGQKVEFLVSFYNNEISEKSEIFDDQFSVERPDGSNFTLKIRSTKLEDSAMYFCASSNTQGNQPQHFGDGTRLSIL.

V usage is TRBV18 and J usage is TRBJ2-7; D is ambiguous. The V gene lost 3 bases and the J gene lost 3 bases, with 12 bases spanning the gap. CDR3 size: 14 residues. Germline V gives CDR1 KGHSH, CDR2 LQKENI. The CDR3 sequence is CASSPQENNYEQYF. CDR3 sequence (DNA): TGTGCCAGCTCACCCCAGGAGAATAACTACGAGCAGTACTTC. The variable domain in full, with the rest retrieved from reference TRBV18 and TRBJ2-7, is NAGVMQNPRHLVRRRGQEARLRCSPMKGHSHVYWYRQLPEEGLKFMVYLQKENIIDESGMPKERFSAEFPKEGPSILRIQQVVRGDSAAYFCASSPQENNYEQYFGPGTRLTVT.

The rearrangement links TRBV7-9 to TRBJ2-5; D may correspond to TRBD1 or TRBD2 (6 bases each). The CDR3 runs 15 residues. From germline, CDR1 is SEHNR and CDR2 FQNEAQ (reference sequence). Trimming cost V 1 base and J 6 bases, with 15 bases left between them. The CDR3 sequence is CASSLVQRGAQTQYF. CDR3 coding DNA: TGTGCCAGCAGCTTAGTCCAGAGGGGGGCGCAGACCCAGTACTTC. The full variable domain, with the rest looked up from reference TRBV7-9 and TRBJ2-5, is DTGVSQNPRHKITKRGQNVTFRCDPISEHNRLYWYRQTLGQGPEFLTYFQNEAQLEKSRLLSDRFSAERPKGSFSTLEIQRTEQGDSAMYLCASSLVQRGAQTQYFGPGTRLLVL.

The V call is TRBV2, the J call TRBJ1-2, with 7 positions matching TRBD1. The CDR3 contains 14 residues. Germline V lookup: CDR1 SNHLY, CDR2 FYNNEI. Trimming took 2 bases from V and 8 from J; bases not matched to a gene: 8. CDR3 in amino acids: CASSERRQGTGYTF. CDR3 DNA sequence: TGTGCCAGCAGTGAAAGAAGACAGGGAACAGGCTACACCTTC.

This clone has more than one count but fewer than ten. The chain carries TRBV5-8 and TRBJ1-5; no definite D call. Germline CDR1 is SGHTS and CDR2 is YDEGEE. This CDR3 comprises 12 residues. The ends were cut back, 2 bases at V and 5 bases at J, with 5 bases in the middle. The DNA of the CDR3 is TGTGCCAGCAGCTTAGGGCATCAGCCCCAGCATTTT. It codes for CASSLGHQPQHF. Looking up the rest from reference TRBV5-8 and TRBJ1-5 gives the full variable domain: EAGVTQSPTHLIKTRGQQATLRCSPISGHTSVYWYQQALGLGLQFLLWYDEGEERNRGNFPPRFSGRQFPNYSSELNVNALELEDSALYLCASSLGHQPQHFGDGTRLSIL.

This clone came up a few times. CDR3 protein: CASSPSVAGNHEFF. CDR3 nucleotides: TGTGCCAGCTCACCATCGGTAGCGGGGAACCACGAGTTCTTC. The V call is TRBV18, the J call TRBJ2-1, with TRBD2 matching over 8 bases. CDR3 length: 14 residues. V lost 2 bases to trimming and J lost 14 bases; unmatched junction nucleotides: 11. In germline, CDR1 is KGHSH, CDR2 LQKENI.

The chain is built from TRBV23-1 and TRBJ2-7, with 9 positions matching TRBD2. TRBV23-1 is an ORF, and what it does is uncertain. Trimming took 4 bases from V and 6 from J; bases not matched to a gene: 10. CDR3 length equals 15 residues. CDR3 region: CASSRAGGNCGEQYF. The CDR3 DNA reads TGCGCCAGCAGTCGGGCGGGAGGGAATTGTGGCGAGCAGTACTTC.

This clone was detected only a few times. The rearrangement joins TRBV14 to TRBJ2-7, with D possibly TRBD2 on 6 matching bases. This CDR3 region has 17 residues. V was trimmed by 0 bases and J by 0 bases, leaving 15 bases between them. Germline V gene lookup returns CDR1 SGHDN and CDR2 FVKESK. The CDR3 DNA reads as TGTGCCAGCAGCCAAGAAATTGGGGCGGGGAGCTCCTACGAGCAGTACTTC. Protein product: CASSQEIGAGSSYEQYF.

In this sample, this clone turned up a few times. The chain carries TRBV5-1 and TRBJ2-5; perhaps TRBD1 as D (6 bases). The V gene lost 4 bases and the J gene lost 2 bases, with 12 bases spanning the gap. This CDR3 is built from 14 residues. CDR1 and CDR2 from the germline V gene are SGHRS and YFSETQ. CDR3 sequence: CASSPPTGQETQYF. The CDR3 nucleotides are TGCGCCAGCAGCCCTCCGACAGGACAAGAGACCCAGTACTTC.

CDR3 DNA: TGTGCCAGCAGTTTCGGGAATGAGTACGAGCAGTACTTC. It specifies CASSFGNEYEQYF. The V gene is TRBV28, the J gene TRBJ2-7; TRBD2 is a possible D gene (5 bases). Germline CDR1 reads MDHEN; CDR2 reads SYDVKM. The CDR3 runs to 13 residues. The V and J ends lost 3 bases and 4 bases respectively, with 10 bases between them.

As to this clone: An end of the junction differs from the germline gene, which may be a read error. The sample contains more than one DNA sequence encoding this CDR3. The chain is built from TRBV7-7 and TRBJ1-5; no clear D. Looked up from germline, CDR1 is SSHAT and CDR2 is FNYEAQ (reference sequence). The length of the CDR3 is 14 residues. The CDR3 DNA reads as TGTGCTAGCAGCTTAGGAAGGAGCAATCAGCCCCAGCATTTT. This codes for CASSLGRSNQPQHF.

CDR3 protein: CAWGDRGYTDTQYF. The CDR3 bases are TGTGCCTGGGGGGACAGGGGTTACACAGATACGCAGTATTTT. The chain links TRBV30 to TRBJ2-3; TRBD1 aligns across 10 bases. V shed 5 bases, J shed 2 bases, and the junction held 4 bases outside the gene matches. The CDR3 is 14 amino acids. The germline gives CDR1 GTSNPN, CDR2 SVGIG (reference sequence).

The chain employs TRBV11-3 and TRBJ2-7; TRBD1 aligns across 7 bases. The trim removed 4 bases at V and 0 bases at J, leaving 3 bases unmatched. Germline lookup yields CDR1 SGHNT and CDR2 YENEEA. This CDR3 spans 14 amino acids. CDR3 nucleotide sequence: TGTGCCAGCAGCTCGGGACAGAGCTCCTACGAGCAGTACTTC. It encodes CASSSGQSSYEQYF. Combining the CDR3 with reference TRBV11-3 and TRBJ2-7 gives the whole variable domain EAGVVQSPRYKIIEKKQPVAFWCNPISGHNTLYWYLQNLGQGPELLIRYENEEAVDDSQLPKDRFSAERLKGVDSTLKIQPAELGDSAVYLCASSSGQSSYEQYFGPGTRLTVT.

The chain couples TRBV2 to TRBJ1-6; D perhaps matches TRBD1 (5 bases). Germline V CDR1 and CDR2: SNHLY, FYNNEI. The CDR3 consists of 15 residues. V was trimmed by 2 bases and J by 7 bases, leaving 12 bases between them. The chain's CDR3 is CASSERGVENSPLHF. The CDR3 nucleotides are TGTGCCAGCAGTGAACGAGGGGTAGAAAATTCACCCCTCCACTTT.

The chain links TRBV30 to TRBJ2-3; tentatively, D is TRBD1 (6 bases). The germline V and J ends were trimmed by 1 base and 8 bases, with 10 bases remaining between them. Germline loops: CDR1 GTSNPN, CDR2 SVGIG (reference sequence). The CDR3 has 12 amino acids. CDR3 sequence reads: CAWSGGQGTQYF. Here the CDR3 DNA reads TGTGCCTGGAGTGGGGGGCAGGGTACGCAGTATTTT.

The CDR3 DNA follows: TGTGCCAGCAACCCCGGGACAGGGGGCTCCGAGCAGTACTTC. It is translated as CASNPGTGGSEQYF. The chain carries TRBV7-9 and TRBJ2-7, with 12 bases identical to TRBD1. V trimming: 7 bases; J trimming: 6 bases; junction bases outside the gene matches: 7. CDR1 is SEHNR and CDR2 is FQNEAQ in the germline V gene (reference sequence). The length of the CDR3 is 14 residues.

V gene TRBV10-2 combines with J gene TRBJ2-3; 7 nucleotides agree with TRBD2. This CDR3 is 15 amino acids long. Per germline, CDR1 WSHSY and CDR2 SAAADI. V shed 9 bases and J 4 bases; nucleotides not matched to a gene: 13. Written as DNA, the CDR3 is TGCGCCAGTCGACCTGAGCGGGGAACGGCAGATACGCAGTATTTT. This codes for CASRPERGTADTQYF.

The V call is TRBV4-1, the J call TRBJ1-1; possible D gene TRBD1, 6 bases. CDR1 MGHRA and CDR2 YSYEKL come from the germline V gene. The CDR3 length is 18 residues. The germline V and J ends were trimmed by 4 bases and 1 base, with 22 bases remaining between them. The CDR3 nucleotides read TGCGCCAGCAGCCCCGGAGGGGGTTTTTGGGCAGAGAACACTGAAGCTTTCTTT. It encodes CASSPGGGFWAENTEAFF.

The chain has TRBV7-9 and TRBJ2-7, with D unresolved. V was clipped by 6 bases and J by 5 bases, with 8 bases between them. Per germline, CDR1 SEHNR and CDR2 FQNEAQ (reference sequence). The CDR3 consists of 11 residues. The CDR3 nucleotides read TGTGCCAGCAGTTTCAGCCACGAGCAGTACTTC. This encodes CASSFSHEQYF.

This clone was seen a handful of times. J is TRBJ2-3 and V is TRBV10-3; D remains unclear. This CDR3 spans 11 amino acids. Deletions cut 7 bases from V and 6 bases from J, with 8 bases between. Germline values: CDR1 ENHRY, CDR2 SYGVKD. CDR3 sequence reads: CAITERDTQYF. The CDR3, as DNA: TGTGCCATCACCGAACGGGATACGCAGTATTTT.

Notes on this clone: Other nucleotide sequences in the sample specify the same CDR3. This chain uses TRBV5-1 with TRBJ2-3, with unresolved D. The CDR3 covers 12 residues. With 3 bases removed from V and 4 bases from J, the gap between germline ends came to 6 bases. Germline values: CDR1 SGHRS, CDR2 YFSETQ. CDR3 nucleotides: TGCGCCAGCAGCTCCCGCTCAGATACGCAGTATTTT. Translated, it gives CASSSRSDTQYF.

The chain uses TRBV18 and TRBJ1-5; D remains unclear. V was trimmed by 4 bases and J by 5 bases, leaving 15 bases between them. The CDR3 loop spans 15 amino acids. Germline V gives CDR1 KGHSH, CDR2 LQKENI. CDR3 residues: CASSQAGSPHQPQHF. The CDR3, as DNA: TGTGCCAGCTCACAGGCCGGGAGCCCCCATCAGCCCCAGCATTTT. The whole variable domain, filled in from reference TRBV18 and TRBJ1-5, reads NAGVMQNPRHLVRRRGQEARLRCSPMKGHSHVYWYRQLPEEGLKFMVYLQKENIIDESGMPKERFSAEFPKEGPSILRIQQVVRGDSAAYFCASSQAGSPHQPQHFGDGTRLSIL.

In its sample, this clone was seen a few times. The CDR3 sequence is CASKRGAQGNQPQHF. CDR3 sequence (DNA): TGTGCCAGCAAAAGAGGGGCTCAGGGCAATCAGCCCCAGCATTTT. The rearrangement links TRBV19 to TRBJ1-5; possible D gene TRBD1, 5 bases. Deletions cut 9 bases from V and 2 bases from J, with 17 bases between. Germline-derived CDR1 and CDR2 are LNHDA and SQIVND (reference sequence). CDR3 length: 15 amino acids.